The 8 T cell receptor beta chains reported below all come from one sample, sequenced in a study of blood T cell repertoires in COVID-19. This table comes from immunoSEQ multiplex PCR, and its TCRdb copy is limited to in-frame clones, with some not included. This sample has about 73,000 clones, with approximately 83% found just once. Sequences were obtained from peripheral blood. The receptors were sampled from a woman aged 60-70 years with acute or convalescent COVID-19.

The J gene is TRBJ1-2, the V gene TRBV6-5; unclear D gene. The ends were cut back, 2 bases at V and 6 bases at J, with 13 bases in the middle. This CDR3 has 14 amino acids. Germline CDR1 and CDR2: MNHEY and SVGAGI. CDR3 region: CASSYTPESDGYTF. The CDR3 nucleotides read TGTGCCAGCAGTTACACGCCTGAGTCGGATGGCTACACCTTC.

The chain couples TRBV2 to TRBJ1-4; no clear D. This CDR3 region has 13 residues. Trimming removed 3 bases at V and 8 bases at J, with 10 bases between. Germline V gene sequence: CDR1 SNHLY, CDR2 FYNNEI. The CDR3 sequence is CASSDRSSEKLFF. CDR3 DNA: TGTGCCAGCAGTGATAGGTCTAGCGAAAAACTGTTTTTT.

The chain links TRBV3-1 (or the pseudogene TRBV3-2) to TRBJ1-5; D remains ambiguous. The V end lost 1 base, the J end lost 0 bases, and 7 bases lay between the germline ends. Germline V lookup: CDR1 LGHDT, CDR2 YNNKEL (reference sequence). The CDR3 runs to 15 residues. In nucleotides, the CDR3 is TGTGCCAGCAGCCAAGGCCGCTATAGCAATCAGCCCCAGCATTTT. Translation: CASSQGRYSNQPQHF.

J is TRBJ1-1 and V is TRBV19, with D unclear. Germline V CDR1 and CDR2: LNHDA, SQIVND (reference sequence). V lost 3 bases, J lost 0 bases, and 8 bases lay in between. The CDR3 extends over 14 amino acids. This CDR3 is CASSIMGMNTEAFF. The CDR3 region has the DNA TGTGCCAGTAGTATTATGGGCATGAACACTGAAGCTTTCTTT.

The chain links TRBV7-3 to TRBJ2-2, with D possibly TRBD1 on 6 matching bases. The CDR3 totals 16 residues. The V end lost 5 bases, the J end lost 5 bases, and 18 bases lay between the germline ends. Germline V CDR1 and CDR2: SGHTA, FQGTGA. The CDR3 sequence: CASSGNRAGGTGELFF. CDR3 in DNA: TGTGCCAGCAGCGGAAACAGGGCGGGTGGTACCGGGGAGCTGTTTTTT.

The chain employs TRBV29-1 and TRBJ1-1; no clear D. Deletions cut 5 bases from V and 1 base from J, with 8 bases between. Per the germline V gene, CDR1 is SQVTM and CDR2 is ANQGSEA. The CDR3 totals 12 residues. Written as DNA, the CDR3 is TGCAGCGTTCGTCGGGGGAACACTGAAGCTTTCTTT. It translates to CSVRRGNTEAFF.

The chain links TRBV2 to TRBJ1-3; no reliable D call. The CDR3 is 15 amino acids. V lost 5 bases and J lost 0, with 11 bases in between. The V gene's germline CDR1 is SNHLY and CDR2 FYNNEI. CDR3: CASSWAVSSGNTIYF. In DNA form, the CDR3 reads TGTGCCAGCAGTTGGGCCGTAAGCTCTGGAAACACCATATATTTT.

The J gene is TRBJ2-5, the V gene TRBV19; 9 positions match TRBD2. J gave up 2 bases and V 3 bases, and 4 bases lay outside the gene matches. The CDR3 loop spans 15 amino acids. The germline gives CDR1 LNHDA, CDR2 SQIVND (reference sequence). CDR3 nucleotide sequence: TGTGCCAGTAGTATCAGGACTAGCGTACAAGAGACCCAGTACTTC. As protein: CASSIRTSVQETQYF. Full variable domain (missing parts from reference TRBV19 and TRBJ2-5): DGGITQSPKYLFRKEGQNVTLSCEQNLNHDAMYWYRQDPGQGLRLIYYSQIVNDFQKGDIAEGYSVSREKKESFPLTVTSAQKNPTAFYLCASSIRTSVQETQYFGPGTRLLVL.